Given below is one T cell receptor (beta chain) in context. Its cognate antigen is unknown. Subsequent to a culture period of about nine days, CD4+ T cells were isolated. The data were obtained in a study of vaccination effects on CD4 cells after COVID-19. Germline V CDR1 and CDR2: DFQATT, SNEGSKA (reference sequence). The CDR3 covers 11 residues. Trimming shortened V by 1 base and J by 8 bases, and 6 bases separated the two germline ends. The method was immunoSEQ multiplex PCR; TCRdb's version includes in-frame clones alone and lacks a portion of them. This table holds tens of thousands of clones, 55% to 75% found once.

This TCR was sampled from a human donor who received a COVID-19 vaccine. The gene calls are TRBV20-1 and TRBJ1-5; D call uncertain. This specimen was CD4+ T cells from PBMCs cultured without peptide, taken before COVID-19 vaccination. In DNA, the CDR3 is TGCAGTGCTAGAGTTGGGGAGCCCCAGCATTTT. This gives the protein CSARVGEPQHF.